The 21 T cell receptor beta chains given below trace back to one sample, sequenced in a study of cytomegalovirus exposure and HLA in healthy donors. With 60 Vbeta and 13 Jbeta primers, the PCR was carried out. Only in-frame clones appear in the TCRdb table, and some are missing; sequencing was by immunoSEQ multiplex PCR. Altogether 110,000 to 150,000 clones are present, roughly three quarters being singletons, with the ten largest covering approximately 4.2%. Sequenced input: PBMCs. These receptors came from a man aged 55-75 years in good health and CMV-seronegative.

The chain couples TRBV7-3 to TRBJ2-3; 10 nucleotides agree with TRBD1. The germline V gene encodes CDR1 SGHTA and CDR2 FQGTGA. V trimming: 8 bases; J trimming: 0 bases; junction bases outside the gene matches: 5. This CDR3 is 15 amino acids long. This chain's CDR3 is CASRRDRGSTDTQYF. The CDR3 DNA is TGTGCCAGCCGCCGGGACAGGGGTAGCACAGATACGCAGTATTTT.

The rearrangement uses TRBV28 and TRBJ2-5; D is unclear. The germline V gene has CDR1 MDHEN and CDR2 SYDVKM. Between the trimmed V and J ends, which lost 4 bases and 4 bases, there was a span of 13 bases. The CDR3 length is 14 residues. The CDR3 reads CASSSQDAGETQYF. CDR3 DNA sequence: TGTGCCAGCAGTTCGCAGGATGCCGGAGAGACCCAGTACTTC.

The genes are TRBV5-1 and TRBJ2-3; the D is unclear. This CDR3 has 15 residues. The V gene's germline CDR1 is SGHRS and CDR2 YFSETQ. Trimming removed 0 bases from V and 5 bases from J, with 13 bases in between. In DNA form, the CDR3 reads TGCGCCAGCAGCTTGGACACCAGCGTCGAAGATACGCAGTATTTT. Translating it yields CASSLDTSVEDTQYF.

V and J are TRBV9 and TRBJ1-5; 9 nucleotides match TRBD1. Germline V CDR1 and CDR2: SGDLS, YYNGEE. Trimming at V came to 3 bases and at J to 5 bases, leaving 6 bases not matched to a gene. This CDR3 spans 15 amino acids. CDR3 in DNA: TGTGCCAGCAGCGAAACGGGGACAGGGCATCAGCCCCAGCATTTT. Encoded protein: CASSETGTGHQPQHF.

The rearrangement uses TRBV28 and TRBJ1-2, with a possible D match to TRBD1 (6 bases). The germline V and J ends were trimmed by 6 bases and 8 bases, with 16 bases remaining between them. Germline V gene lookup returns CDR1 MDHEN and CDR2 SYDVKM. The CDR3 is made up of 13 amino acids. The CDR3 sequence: CASRDPGAKGYTF. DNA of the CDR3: TGTGCCAGCAGGGACCCAGGGGCTAAAGGCTACACCTTC.

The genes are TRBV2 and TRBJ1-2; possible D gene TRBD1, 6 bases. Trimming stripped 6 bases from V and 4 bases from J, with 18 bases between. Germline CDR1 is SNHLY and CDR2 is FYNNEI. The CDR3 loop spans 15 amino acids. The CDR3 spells CASRELQGKSYGYTF. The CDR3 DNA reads TGTGCCAGCAGGGAACTACAGGGAAAAAGCTATGGCTACACCTTC.

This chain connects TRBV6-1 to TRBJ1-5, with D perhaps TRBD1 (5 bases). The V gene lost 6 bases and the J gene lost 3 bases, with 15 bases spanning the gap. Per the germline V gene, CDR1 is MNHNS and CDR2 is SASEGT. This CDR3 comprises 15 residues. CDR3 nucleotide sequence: TGTGCCAGCAGGGGCAGGGTTGGGAACAATCAGCCCCAGCATTTT. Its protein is CASRGRVGNNQPQHF.

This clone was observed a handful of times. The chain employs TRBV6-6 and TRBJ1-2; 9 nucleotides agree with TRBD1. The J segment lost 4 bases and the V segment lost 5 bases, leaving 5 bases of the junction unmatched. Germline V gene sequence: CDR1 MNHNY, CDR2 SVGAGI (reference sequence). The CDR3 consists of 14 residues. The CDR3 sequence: CASSRTGEVYGYTF. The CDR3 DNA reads TGTGCCAGCAGTCGGACAGGGGAGGTCTATGGCTACACCTTC.

The CDR3 nucleotides are TGCGCCAGCAGCCCGCGACAGGGGGGAAGGGGGGAAGTTTCCTACAATGAGCAGTTCTTC. It yields the protein CASSPRQGGRGEVSYNEQFF. The chain employs TRBV5-1 and TRBJ2-1, with TRBD1 matching 9 bases. Per the germline V gene, CDR1 is SGHRS and CDR2 is YFSETQ. CDR3 size: 20 residues. Germline trimming cut 4 bases from V and 1 base from J; bases unmatched to any gene: 18.

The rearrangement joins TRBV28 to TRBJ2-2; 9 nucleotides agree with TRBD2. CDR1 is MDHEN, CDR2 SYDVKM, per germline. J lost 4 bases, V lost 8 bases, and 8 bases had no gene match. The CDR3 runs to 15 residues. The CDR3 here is CASGLAGFRTGELFF. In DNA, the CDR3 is TGTGCCAGCGGGCTAGCGGGATTCCGCACCGGGGAGCTGTTTTTT.

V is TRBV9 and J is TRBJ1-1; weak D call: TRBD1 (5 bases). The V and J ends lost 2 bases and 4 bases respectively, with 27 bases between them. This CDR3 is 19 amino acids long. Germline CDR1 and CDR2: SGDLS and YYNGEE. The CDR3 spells CASSVNAGWGREAGTEAFF. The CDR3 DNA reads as TGTGCCAGCAGCGTTAATGCAGGGTGGGGCAGGGAGGCGGGCACTGAAGCTTTCTTT.

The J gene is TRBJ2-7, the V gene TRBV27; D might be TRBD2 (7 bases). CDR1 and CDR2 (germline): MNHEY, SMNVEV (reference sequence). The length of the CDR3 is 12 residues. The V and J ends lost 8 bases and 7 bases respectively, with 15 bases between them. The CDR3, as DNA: TGTGCCAGCGGTCGGGGGGCGGGGGAGCAGTACTTC. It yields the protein CASGRGAGEQYF.

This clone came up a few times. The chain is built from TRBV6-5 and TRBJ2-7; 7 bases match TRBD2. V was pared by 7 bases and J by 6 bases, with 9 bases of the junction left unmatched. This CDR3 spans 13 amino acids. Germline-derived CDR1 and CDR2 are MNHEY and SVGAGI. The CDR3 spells CASKRDSPSEQYF. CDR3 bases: TGTGCCAGCAAGCGGGACTCCCCTAGCGAGCAGTACTTC.

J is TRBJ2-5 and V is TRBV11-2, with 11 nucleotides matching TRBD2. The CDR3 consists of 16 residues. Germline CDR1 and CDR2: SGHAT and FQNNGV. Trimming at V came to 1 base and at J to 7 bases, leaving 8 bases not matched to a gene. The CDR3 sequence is CASSLGVAGGGGTQYF. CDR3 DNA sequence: TGTGCCAGCAGCTTAGGAGTAGCGGGAGGGGGGGGGACCCAGTACTTC.

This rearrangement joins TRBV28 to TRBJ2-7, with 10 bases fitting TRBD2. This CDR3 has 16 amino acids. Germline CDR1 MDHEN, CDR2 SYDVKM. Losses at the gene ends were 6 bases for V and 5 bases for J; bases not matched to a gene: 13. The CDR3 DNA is TGTGCCAGCAGGAACGCCGGGACTAGCGTAGCCCACGAGCAGTACTTC. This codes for CASRNAGTSVAHEQYF.

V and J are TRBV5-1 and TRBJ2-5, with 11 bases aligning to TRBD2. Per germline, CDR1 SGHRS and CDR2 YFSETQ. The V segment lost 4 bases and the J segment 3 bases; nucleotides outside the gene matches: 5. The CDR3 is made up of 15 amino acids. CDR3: CASSTSGLAEETQYF. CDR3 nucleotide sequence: TGCGCCAGCAGCACCTCGGGACTAGCGGAAGAGACCCAGTACTTC.

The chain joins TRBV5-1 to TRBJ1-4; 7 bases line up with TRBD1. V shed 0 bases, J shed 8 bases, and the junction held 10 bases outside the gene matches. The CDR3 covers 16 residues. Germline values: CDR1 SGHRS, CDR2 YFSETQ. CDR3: CASSLAQGGRGEKLFF. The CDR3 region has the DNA TGCGCCAGCAGCTTGGCGCAGGGGGGTCGGGGCGAAAAACTGTTTTTT.

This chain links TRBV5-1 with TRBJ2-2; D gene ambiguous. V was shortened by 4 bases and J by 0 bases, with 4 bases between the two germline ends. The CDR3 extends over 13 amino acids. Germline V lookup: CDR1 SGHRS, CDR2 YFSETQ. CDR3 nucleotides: TGCGCCAGCAGCCCCGCGAACACCGGGGAGCTGTTTTTT. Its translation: CASSPANTGELFF. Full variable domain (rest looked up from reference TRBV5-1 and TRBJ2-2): KAGVTQTPRYLIKTRGQQVTLSCSPISGHRSVSWYQQTPGQGLQFLFEYFSETQRNKGNFPGRFSGRQFSNSRSEMNVSTLELGDSALYLCASSPANTGELFFGEGSRLTVL.

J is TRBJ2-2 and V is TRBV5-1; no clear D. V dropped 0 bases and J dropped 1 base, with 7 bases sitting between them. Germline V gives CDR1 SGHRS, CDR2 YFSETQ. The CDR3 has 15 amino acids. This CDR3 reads CASSLGLQNTGELFF. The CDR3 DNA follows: TGCGCCAGCAGCTTGGGACTCCAGAACACCGGGGAGCTGTTTTTT. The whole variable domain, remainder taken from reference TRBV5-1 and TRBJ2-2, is KAGVTQTPRYLIKTRGQQVTLSCSPISGHRSVSWYQQTPGQGLQFLFEYFSETQRNKGNFPGRFSGRQFSNSRSEMNVSTLELGDSALYLCASSLGLQNTGELFFGEGSRLTVL.

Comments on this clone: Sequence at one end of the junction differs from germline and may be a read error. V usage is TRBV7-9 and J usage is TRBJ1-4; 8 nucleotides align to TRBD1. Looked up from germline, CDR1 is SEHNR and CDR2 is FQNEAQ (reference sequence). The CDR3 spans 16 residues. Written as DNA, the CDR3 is TGTTCCAGCAGCCTCCTCCCGGGACAGGTTAATGAAAAACTGTTTTTT. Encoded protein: CSSSLLPGQVNEKLFF.

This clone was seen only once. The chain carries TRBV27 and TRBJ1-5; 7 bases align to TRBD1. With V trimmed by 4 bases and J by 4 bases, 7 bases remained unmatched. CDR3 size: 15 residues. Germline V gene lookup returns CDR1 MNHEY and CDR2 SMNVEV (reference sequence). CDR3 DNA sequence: TGTGCCAGCAGTTCCAGACAGGGTGTGAATCAGCCCCAGCATTTT. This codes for CASSSRQGVNQPQHF.